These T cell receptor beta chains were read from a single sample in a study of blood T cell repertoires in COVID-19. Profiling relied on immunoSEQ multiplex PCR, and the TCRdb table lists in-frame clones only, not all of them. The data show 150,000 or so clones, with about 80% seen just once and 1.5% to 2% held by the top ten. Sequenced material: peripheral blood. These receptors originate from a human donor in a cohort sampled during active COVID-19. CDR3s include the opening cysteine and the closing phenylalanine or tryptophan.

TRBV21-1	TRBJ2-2	CASSKVDIVGRVTGELFF
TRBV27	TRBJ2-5	CASSFGRGRRETQYF
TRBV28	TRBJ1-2	CASSPSRDYGYTF
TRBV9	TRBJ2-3	CASSVVSTDTQYF
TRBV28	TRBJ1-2	CASRRQGPNYGYTF
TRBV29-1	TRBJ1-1	CSVVGNTEAFF
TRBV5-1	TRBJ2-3	CASSTSTSGSPTDTQYF
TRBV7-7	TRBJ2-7	CASSLAPGTGLGEQYF
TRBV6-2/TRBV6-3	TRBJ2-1	CASSYPLPTSSYNEQFF
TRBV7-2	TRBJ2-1	CASSLGRGLYNEQFF
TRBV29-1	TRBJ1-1	CSAMTGSNTEAFF
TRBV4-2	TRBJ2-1	CASGEREGSGQFF
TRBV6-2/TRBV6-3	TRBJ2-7	CASSRGLAGGRYEQYF
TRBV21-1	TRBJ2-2	CASITKGVGQGSGELFF
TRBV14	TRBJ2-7	CASSRGTGSYEQYF
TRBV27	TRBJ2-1	CASNLAPSSYNEQFF
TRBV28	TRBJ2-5	CASSPSGTGKETQYF
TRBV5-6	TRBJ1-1	CASSGGTGRANTEAFF
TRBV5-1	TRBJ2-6	CASSFRGTSSGANVLTF
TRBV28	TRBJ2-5	CASSSGQIQETQYF
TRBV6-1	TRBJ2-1	CASSETPRTIEQFF
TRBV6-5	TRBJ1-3	CASKTVYSGNTIYF
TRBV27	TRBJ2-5	CASSIGGGPKTQYF
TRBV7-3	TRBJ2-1	CASSTGLAVYNEQFF
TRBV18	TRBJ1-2	CASSPRIQGLTNYGYTF
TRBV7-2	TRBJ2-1	CASSFNPGTSGRNEQFF
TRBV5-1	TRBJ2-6	CASSLGWGTTRANVLTF
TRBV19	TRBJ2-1	CASKISGNSYNEQFF
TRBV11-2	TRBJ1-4	CASSLDLGGRPVELFF
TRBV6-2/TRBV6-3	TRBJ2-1	CASSYSSSGSYNEQFF
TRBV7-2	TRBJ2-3	CASTTGLAAGADTQYF
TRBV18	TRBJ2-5	CASSPGRVETQYF
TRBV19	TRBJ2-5	CASSLRLAGRRETQYF
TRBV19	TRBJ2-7	CASSIARGRGQYF
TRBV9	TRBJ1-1	CASSPRTGNLMNTEAFF
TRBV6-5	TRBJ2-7	CASSVNRGGYEQYF
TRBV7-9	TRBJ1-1	CASSQVDSHTEAFF
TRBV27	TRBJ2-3	CASSLAGLPYDTQYF
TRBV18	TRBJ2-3	CASSPGGEPDTQYF
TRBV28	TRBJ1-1	CASSLTGGGNTEAFF
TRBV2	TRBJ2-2	CASSLDRGPGELFF
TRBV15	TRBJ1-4	CATSSRDREFLKQKLFF
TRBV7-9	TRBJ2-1	CASSLGLAELPYNEQFF
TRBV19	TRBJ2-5	CASSGLGLSIMGGQETQYF
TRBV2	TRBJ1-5	CASSVGLAGSNQPQHF
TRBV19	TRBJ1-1	CASSTSGKAEAFF
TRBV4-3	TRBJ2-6	CASSLLTLAASGANVLTF
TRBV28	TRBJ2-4	CASRPFGTGGPVAKNIQYF